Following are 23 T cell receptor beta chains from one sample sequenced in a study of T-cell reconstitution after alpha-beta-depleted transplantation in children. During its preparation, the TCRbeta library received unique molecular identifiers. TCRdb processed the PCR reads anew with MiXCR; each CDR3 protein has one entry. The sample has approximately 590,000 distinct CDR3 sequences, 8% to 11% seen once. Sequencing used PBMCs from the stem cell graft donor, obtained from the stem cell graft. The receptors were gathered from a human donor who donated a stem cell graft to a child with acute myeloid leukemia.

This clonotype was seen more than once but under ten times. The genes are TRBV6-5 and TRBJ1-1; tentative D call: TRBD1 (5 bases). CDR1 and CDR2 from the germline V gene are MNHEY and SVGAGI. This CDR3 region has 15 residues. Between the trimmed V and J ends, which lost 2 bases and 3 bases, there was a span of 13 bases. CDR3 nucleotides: TGTGCCAGCAGTTACCGGCCCAGGGTGGACACTGAAGCTTTCTTT. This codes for CASSYRPRVDTEAFF.

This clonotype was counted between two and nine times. The CDR3 region has the DNA TGTGCCAGCAGCCGACAACTAGCGCTTGGAGAGACCCAGTACTTC. This translates into CASSRQLALGETQYF. The rearrangement links TRBV14 to TRBJ2-5; 7 nucleotides line up with TRBD2. The germline V gene has CDR1 SGHDN and CDR2 FVKESK. With 4 bases clipped from V and 4 bases from J, the junction kept 9 bases outside the gene matches. The CDR3 totals 15 residues. The complete variable domain, with remaining parts taken from reference TRBV14 and TRBJ2-5, reads EAGVTQFPSHSVIEKGQTVTLRCDPISGHDNLYWYRRVMGKEIKFLLHFVKESKQDESGMPNNRFLAERTGGTYSTLKVQPAELEDSGVYFCASSRQLALGETQYFGPGTRLLVL.

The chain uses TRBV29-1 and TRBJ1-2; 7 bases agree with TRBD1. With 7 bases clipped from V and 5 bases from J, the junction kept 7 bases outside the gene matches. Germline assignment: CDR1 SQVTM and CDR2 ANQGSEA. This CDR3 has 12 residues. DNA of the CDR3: TGCAGCGCCGCAACAGGGGAGTATGGCTACACCTTC. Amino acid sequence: CSAATGEYGYTF.

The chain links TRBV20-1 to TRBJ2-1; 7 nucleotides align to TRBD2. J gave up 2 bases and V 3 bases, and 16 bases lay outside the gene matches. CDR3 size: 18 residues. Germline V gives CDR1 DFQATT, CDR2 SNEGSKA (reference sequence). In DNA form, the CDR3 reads TGCAGTGCTAGTCTTGAGACTAGCTCCAGAGGCCCCTACAATGAGCAGTTCTTC. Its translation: CSASLETSSRGPYNEQFF.

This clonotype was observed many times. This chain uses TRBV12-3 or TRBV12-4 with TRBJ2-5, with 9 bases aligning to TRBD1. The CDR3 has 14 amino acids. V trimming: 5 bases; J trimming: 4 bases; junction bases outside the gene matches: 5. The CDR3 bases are TGTGCCAGCAGTCCTGGGACAGGGATAGAGACCCAGTACTTC. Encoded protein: CASSPGTGIETQYF.

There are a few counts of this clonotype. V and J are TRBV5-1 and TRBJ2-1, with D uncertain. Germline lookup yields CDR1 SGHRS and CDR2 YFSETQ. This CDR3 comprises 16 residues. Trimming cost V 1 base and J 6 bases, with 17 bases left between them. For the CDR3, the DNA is TGCGCCAGCAGCTTGAGCACGAAAACGGTTGGCAATGAGCAGTTCTTC. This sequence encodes CASSLSTKTVGNEQFF.

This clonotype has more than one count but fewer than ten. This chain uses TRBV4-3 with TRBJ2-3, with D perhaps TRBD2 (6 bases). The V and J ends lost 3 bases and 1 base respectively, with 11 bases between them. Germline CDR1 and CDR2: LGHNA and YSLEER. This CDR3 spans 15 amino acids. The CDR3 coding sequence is TGCGCCAGCAGCCAGGCGGGACTCCGCACAGATACGCAGTATTTT. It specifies CASSQAGLRTDTQYF.

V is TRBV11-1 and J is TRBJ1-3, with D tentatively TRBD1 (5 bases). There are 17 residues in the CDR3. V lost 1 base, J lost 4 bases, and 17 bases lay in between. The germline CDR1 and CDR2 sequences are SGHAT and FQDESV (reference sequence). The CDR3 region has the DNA TGTGCCAGCAGCTTAGAGGGACCGGGACGCGCCGGAAACACCATATATTTT. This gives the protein CASSLEGPGRAGNTIYF.

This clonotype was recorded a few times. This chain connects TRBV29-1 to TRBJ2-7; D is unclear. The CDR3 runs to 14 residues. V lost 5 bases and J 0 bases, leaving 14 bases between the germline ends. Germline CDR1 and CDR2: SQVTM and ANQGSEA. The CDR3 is CSVPRSSGSYEQYF. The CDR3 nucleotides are TGCAGCGTTCCCCGGAGTTCAGGCTCCTACGAGCAGTACTTC.

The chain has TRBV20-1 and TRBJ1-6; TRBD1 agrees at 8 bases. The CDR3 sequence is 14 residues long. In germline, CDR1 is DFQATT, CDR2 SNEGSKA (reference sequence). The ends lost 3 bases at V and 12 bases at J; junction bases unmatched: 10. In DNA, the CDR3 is TGCAGTGCTAGGATGGGGACAGGCGGTAAACCCCTCCACTTT. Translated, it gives CSARMGTGGKPLHF.

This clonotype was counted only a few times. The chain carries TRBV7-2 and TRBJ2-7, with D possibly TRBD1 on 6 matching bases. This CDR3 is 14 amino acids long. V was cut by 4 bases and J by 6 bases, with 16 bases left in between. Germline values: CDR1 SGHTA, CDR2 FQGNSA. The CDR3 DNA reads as TGTGCCAGCAGCTGGGGACAAACTACGGGCGAGCAGTACTTC. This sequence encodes CASSWGQTTGEQYF.

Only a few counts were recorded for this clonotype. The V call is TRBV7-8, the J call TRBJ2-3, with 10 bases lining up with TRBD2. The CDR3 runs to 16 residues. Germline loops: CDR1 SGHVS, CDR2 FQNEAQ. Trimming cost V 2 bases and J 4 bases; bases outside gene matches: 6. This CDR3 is CASSLSASGSADTQYF. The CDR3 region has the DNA TGTGCCAGCAGCTTATCAGCTAGCGGGAGTGCAGATACGCAGTATTTT.

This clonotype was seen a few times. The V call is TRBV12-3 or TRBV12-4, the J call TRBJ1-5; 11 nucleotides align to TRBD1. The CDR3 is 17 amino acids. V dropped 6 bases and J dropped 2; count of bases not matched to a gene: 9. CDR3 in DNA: TGTGCCAGCAGAACCGGGACAGGGGGTCATGGCAATCAGCCCCAGCATTTT. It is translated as CASRTGTGGHGNQPQHF.

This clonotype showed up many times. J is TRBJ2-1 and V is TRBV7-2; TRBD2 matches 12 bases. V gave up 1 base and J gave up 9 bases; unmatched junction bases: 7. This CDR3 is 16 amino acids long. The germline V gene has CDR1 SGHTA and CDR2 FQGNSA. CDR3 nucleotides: TGTGCCAGCAGCTTAGGACTAGCGGGAGAGGGAGGTGAGCAGTTCTTC. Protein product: CASSLGLAGEGGEQFF.

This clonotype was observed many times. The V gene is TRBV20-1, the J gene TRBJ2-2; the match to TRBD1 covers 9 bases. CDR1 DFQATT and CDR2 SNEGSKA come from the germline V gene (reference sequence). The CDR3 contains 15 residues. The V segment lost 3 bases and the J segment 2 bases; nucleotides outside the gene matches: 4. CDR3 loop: CSARDRGLNTGELFF. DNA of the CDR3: TGCAGTGCTAGGGACAGGGGACTTAACACCGGGGAGCTGTTTTTT.

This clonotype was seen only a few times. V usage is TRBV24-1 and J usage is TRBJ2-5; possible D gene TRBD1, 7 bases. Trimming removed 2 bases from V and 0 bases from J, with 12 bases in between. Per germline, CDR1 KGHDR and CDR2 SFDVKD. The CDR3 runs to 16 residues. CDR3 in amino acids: CATSDSPGGYQETQYF. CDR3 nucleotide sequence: TGTGCCACCAGTGATTCGCCAGGGGGGTACCAAGAGACCCAGTACTTC.

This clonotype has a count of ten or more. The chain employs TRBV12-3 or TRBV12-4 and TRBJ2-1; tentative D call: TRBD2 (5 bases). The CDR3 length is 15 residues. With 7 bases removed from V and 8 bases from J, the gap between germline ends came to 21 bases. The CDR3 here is CASTLGLLVGDEQFF. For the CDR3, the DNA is TGTGCCAGCACTCTAGGTCTTCTAGTCGGGGATGAGCAGTTCTTC.

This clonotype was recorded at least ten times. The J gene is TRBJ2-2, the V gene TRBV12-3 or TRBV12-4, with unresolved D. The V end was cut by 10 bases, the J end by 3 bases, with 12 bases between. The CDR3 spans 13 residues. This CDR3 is CATQTSYTGELFF. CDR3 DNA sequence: TGTGCCACTCAGACCAGCTACACCGGGGAGCTGTTTTTT.

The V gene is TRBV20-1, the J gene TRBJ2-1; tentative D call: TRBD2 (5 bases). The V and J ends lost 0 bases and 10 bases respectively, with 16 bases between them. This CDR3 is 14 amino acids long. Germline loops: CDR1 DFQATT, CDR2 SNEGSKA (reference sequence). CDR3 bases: TGCAGTGCTAGAGATGGGCGGGCTTGGTCGGAGCAGTTCTTC. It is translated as CSARDGRAWSEQFF.

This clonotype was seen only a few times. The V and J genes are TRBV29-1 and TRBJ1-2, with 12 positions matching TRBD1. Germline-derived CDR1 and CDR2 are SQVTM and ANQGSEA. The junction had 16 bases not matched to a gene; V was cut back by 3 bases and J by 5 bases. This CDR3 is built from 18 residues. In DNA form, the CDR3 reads TGCAGCGTTGAGGGTTACCGGGACAGGGGGCGCATTGGGTATGGCTACACCTTC. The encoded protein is CSVEGYRDRGRIGYGYTF.

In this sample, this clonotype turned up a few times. As DNA, the CDR3 is TGTGCCAGCAGCGTAGGCCTAACTAATGAAAAACTGTTTTTT. Translation: CASSVGLTNEKLFF. V usage is TRBV9 and J usage is TRBJ1-4; D is unresolved. The CDR3 length is 14 residues. Looked up from germline, CDR1 is SGDLS and CDR2 is YYNGEE. V was pared by 0 bases and J by 1 base, with 4 bases between. Full variable domain (rest looked up from reference TRBV9 and TRBJ1-4): DSGVTQTPKHLITATGQRVTLRCSPRSGDLSVYWYQQSLDQGLQFLIQYYNGEERAKGNILERFSAQQFPDLHSELNLSSLELGDSALYFCASSVGLTNEKLFFGSGTQLSVL.

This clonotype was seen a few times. The CDR3 here is CASSPWTGATYEQYF. For the CDR3, the DNA is TGTGCCAGCAGCCCATGGACAGGGGCTACCTACGAGCAGTACTTC. The chain recombines TRBV12-3 or TRBV12-4 with TRBJ2-7; TRBD1 agrees at 9 bases. Trimming cost V 6 bases and J 2 bases; bases outside gene matches: 8. This CDR3 contains 15 residues.

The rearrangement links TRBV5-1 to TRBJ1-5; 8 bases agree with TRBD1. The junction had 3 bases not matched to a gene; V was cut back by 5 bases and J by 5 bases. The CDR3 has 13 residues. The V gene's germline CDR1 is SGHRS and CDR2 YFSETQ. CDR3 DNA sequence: TGCGCCAGCAGGCAGGGACAGGATCAGCCCCAGCATTTT. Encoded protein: CASRQGQDQPQHF.